The 17 T cell receptor beta chains below all came from one sample that was sequenced in a study of T-cell reconstitution after alpha-beta-depleted transplantation in children. Unique molecular identifiers were incorporated into the prepared TCRbeta library. A single record per CDR3 protein comes from TCRdb applying MiXCR to the PCR reads. The table has about 420,000 distinct CDR3 sequences, around 9.9% seen once. Sequencing used PBMCs from the stem cell graft donor, obtained from the stem cell graft. These receptors all stem from a human donor who donated a stem cell graft to a child with acute myeloid leukemia.

This clonotype was seen ten or more times. The chain combines TRBV7-2 with TRBJ1-1; maybe TRBD1 (5 bases). CDR1 and CDR2 (germline): SGHTA, FQGNSA. CDR3 length equals 13 residues. Trimming took off 5 bases at V and 6 bases at J, with 13 bases between the two ends. As DNA, the CDR3 is TGTGCCAGCAGCCCGGGAGGGGTTCCTGAAGCTTTCTTT. It codes for CASSPGGVPEAFF.

This clonotype showed up many times. V usage is TRBV4-1 and J usage is TRBJ2-1; 12 bases agree with TRBD2. In germline, CDR1 is MGHRA, CDR2 YSYEKL. Unmatched junction bases numbered 9, after V lost 4 bases and J lost 5 bases. The CDR3 extends over 17 amino acids. Here the CDR3 reads CASSLSPGLAGNNEQFF. For the CDR3, the DNA is TGCGCCAGCAGCCTAAGTCCCGGACTAGCGGGGAACAATGAGCAGTTCTTC.

This clonotype came up a few times. The chain links TRBV10-3 to TRBJ2-2; D is possibly TRBD1 (6 bases). The CDR3 contains 14 residues. Germline CDR1 ENHRY, CDR2 SYGVKD. V shed 7 bases and J shed 1 base, with 10 bases lying between them. The CDR3 here is CAITQGQNTGELFF. The CDR3 coding sequence is TGTGCCATCACCCAGGGACAGAACACCGGGGAGCTGTTTTTT.

The chain links TRBV12-3 or TRBV12-4 to TRBJ1-4; D is undetermined. This CDR3 is built from 14 residues. V was cut by 1 base and J by 4 bases, with 7 bases left in between. This chain's CDR3 is CASSLGIDNEKLFF. As DNA, the CDR3 is TGTGCCAGCAGTTTAGGGATCGATAATGAAAAACTGTTTTTT.

This clonotype was seen only a few times. The gene calls are TRBV7-9 and TRBJ2-7; 9 nucleotides align to TRBD2. Unmatched junction bases numbered 8, after V lost 5 bases and J lost 9 bases. This CDR3 spans 13 amino acids. Germline V gene data show CDR1 as SEHNR and CDR2 as FQNEAQ (reference sequence). The DNA for the CDR3 is TGTGCCAGCAGCCCCAGCGGGAGGAACGTGCAGTACTTC. Its protein is CASSPSGRNVQYF.

Only a few counts were recorded for this clonotype. This chain connects TRBV12-3 or TRBV12-4 to TRBJ1-4; TRBD1 is a possible D gene (5 bases). The CDR3 runs 14 residues. Trimming cost V 5 bases and J 4 bases, with 11 bases left between them. The CDR3 DNA reads as TGTGCCAGCAGTACCGGGACGGTTAATGAAAAACTGTTTTTT. Encoded protein: CASSTGTVNEKLFF.

This clonotype occurred a few times. The V call is TRBV20-1, the J call TRBJ2-3; 7 nucleotides agree with TRBD2. Trimming took 3 bases from V and 0 from J; bases not matched to a gene: 9. In germline, CDR1 is DFQATT, CDR2 SNEGSKA (reference sequence). The CDR3 spans 16 residues. CDR3 in amino acids: CSARTLAGISTDTQYF. The CDR3 DNA reads as TGCAGTGCTAGGACCTTAGCGGGTATTAGCACAGATACGCAGTATTTT.

This clonotype appeared a few times. This rearrangement joins TRBV20-1 to TRBJ1-5; the D is unclear. Germline V gene sequence: CDR1 DFQATT, CDR2 SNEGSKA (reference sequence). This CDR3 spans 15 amino acids. The germline V and J ends were trimmed by 4 bases and 0 bases, with 13 bases remaining between them. CDR3 loop: CSAKAGIYSNQPQHF. In nucleotides, the CDR3 is TGCAGTGCTAAGGCGGGAATCTATAGCAATCAGCCCCAGCATTTT.

This clonotype came up a few times. This rearrangement joins TRBV30 to TRBJ2-2; 8 bases agree with TRBD2. Trimming took 0 bases from V and 13 from J; bases not matched to a gene: 10. The V gene's germline CDR1 is GTSNPN and CDR2 SVGIG (reference sequence). The CDR3 is 14 residues long. The CDR3 sequence is CAWSVRGGQGSLFF. In DNA form, the CDR3 reads TGTGCCTGGAGTGTACGGGGGGGGCAGGGTTCGCTGTTTTTT.

The chain couples TRBV5-1 to TRBJ2-1; 7 bases match TRBD1. The CDR3 consists of 15 residues. J gave up 3 bases and V 5 bases, and 8 bases lay outside the gene matches. Germline assignment: CDR1 SGHRS and CDR2 YFSETQ. CDR3 loop: CASREGTVLYNEQFF. CDR3 nucleotide sequence: TGCGCCAGCAGAGAAGGGACAGTCCTCTACAATGAGCAGTTCTTC.

This clonotype has a handful of counts. The J gene is TRBJ2-2, the V gene TRBV7-6; 7 nucleotides match TRBD2. The CDR3 has 16 residues. CDR1 is SGHVS, CDR2 FNYEAQ, per germline. Germline trimming cut 6 bases from V and 6 bases from J; bases unmatched to any gene: 13. The CDR3 spells CASSPRSGTEAGELFF. CDR3 DNA: TGTGCCAGCAGTCCGAGGAGCGGGACCGAGGCCGGGGAGCTGTTTTTT.

The chain uses TRBV6-1 and TRBJ2-7; D remains ambiguous. The CDR3 runs to 14 residues. Per the germline V gene, CDR1 is MNHNS and CDR2 is SASEGT. Between the trimmed V and J ends, which lost 4 bases and 0 bases, there was a span of 10 bases. The CDR3 loop is CASSVSQSSYEQYF. The DNA for the CDR3 is TGTGCCAGCAGTGTTTCCCAGAGCTCCTACGAGCAGTACTTC.

The table lists this clonotype with a few counts. This chain links TRBV28 with TRBJ2-4; D is uncertain. The germline V gene has CDR1 MDHEN and CDR2 SYDVKM. This CDR3 comprises 15 residues. V dropped 5 bases and J dropped 4 bases, with 15 bases sitting between them. Written as DNA, the CDR3 is TGTGCCAGCAGTCTTCCCTCGACTGGAAAAAACATTCAGTACTTC. As protein: CASSLPSTGKNIQYF.

This clonotype showed up just a few times. The rearrangement links TRBV29-1 to TRBJ2-5; D is perhaps TRBD2 (5 bases). The CDR3 is 13 amino acids. V was clipped by 6 bases and J by 8 bases, with 19 bases between them. CDR1 and CDR2 from the germline V gene are SQVTM and ANQGSEA. The CDR3 region is CSVGPNGDDTQYF. DNA for the CDR3: TGCAGCGTAGGACCTAACGGGGATGATACCCAGTACTTC.

The V call is TRBV18, the J call TRBJ1-5; maybe TRBD1 (6 bases). V was pared by 0 bases and J by 6 bases, with 18 bases between. This CDR3 has 17 amino acids. The germline V gene has CDR1 KGHSH and CDR2 LQKENI. CDR3 residues: CASSPPGNRVQTQPQHF. DNA for the CDR3: TGTGCCAGCTCACCACCCGGAAACAGGGTCCAAACTCAGCCCCAGCATTTT.

Details on this clonotype: A much larger clone is a single base away; this may be a read error. This chain joins TRBV7-8 and TRBJ2-5; 8 bases match TRBD1. CDR1 SGHVS and CDR2 FQNEAQ come from the germline V gene. Unmatched junction bases numbered 9, after V lost 5 bases and J lost 7 bases. CDR3 length equals 14 residues. The CDR3 here is CASSALTGEATQYF. The CDR3 region has the DNA TGTGCCAGCAGCGCCCTGACAGGGGAGGCGACCCAGTACTTC.

The chain employs TRBV6-2 or TRBV6-3 and TRBJ2-1; a possible D gene is TRBD2 (6 bases). Per germline, CDR1 MNHEY and CDR2 SVGEGT. The CDR3 extends over 14 amino acids. The CDR3 loop is CASQGTTTSHEQFF. Written as DNA, the CDR3 is TGTGCTTCCCAAGGGACGACTACTAGCCATGAGCAGTTCTTC.